This TCR beta chain was recovered during a study of T cell repertoires in cytomegalovirus infection. Study information: Recently described HLA-C-restricted plus well-studied HLA-B-restricted CMV epitopes were used. Public TCR beta signatures indicated both CMV infection and matching HLA type.

This clonotype was seen once. Antigen specificity is unknown. TCRdb reanalysed the reads using MiXCR and keeps one entry per CDR3 protein. Of some 920,000 distinct CDR3 sequences listed, 30% to 40% are singletons. With 0 bases removed from V and 7 bases from J, the gap between germline ends came to 7 bases. The CDR3 runs to 12 residues. Germline assignment: CDR1 SGDLS and CDR2 YYNGEE. Study conclusions and caveats: Predominance within the ex vivo response was attributable to HLA-C-restricted CMV-specific TCR beta clonotypes. Cumulative public TCR beta family frequency identified carriers of CMV plus the relevant HLA.

Source: cultured CD8+ T cells from PBMCs, taken from culture after CMV antigen stimulation. The gene calls are TRBV9 and TRBJ2-5, with D unresolved. This clonotype was obtained from a human donor in good health (CMV status not recorded). Some clones in this sample may be carry-over from other donors' samples. The CDR3 bases are TGTGCCAGCAGCGTAGGCGGCGGGACCCAGTACTTC. Protein product: CASSVGGGTQYF.